This T cell receptor (beta chain) was observed in a study of CD8 T cells in Susac syndrome. The count of this clonotype is one. Trimming took off 0 bases at V and 6 bases at J, with 12 bases between the two ends. The germline V gene has CDR1 LGHDT and CDR2 YNNKEL (reference sequence). The CDR3 length is 15 residues. Random hexamers primed reverse transcription of about 0.45 to 1 ug RNA. From the immunoSEQ multiplex PCR reads, TCRdb called clonotypes with MiXCR, one entry per CDR3 protein. The profile covers about 120,000 distinct CDR3 sequences, with approximately 96% appearing a single time and around 0.2% taken by the ten largest.

This TCR was recovered from a human donor with Susac syndrome. The gene calls are TRBV3-1 and TRBJ2-1; D remains unclear. The sequenced sample was CD8+ T cells from PBMCs. The CDR3 loop reads CASSQERSRTNEQFF. The CDR3 DNA reads TGTGCCAGCAGCCAAGAGAGGTCGAGGACCAATGAGCAGTTCTTC.